Shown below are 32 T cell receptor beta chains from a single sample sequenced in a study of cytomegalovirus exposure and HLA in healthy donors. The PCR was carried out with 60 Vbeta primers and 13 Jbeta primers. The data were produced by immunoSEQ multiplex PCR, yet TCRdb's version contains in-frame clones alone and is incomplete. Of around 90,000 clones detected, roughly 63% appear once; the ten largest clones hold about 5.4%. Sequenced sample: PBMCs. Every receptor here comes from a boy between 5 and 17 years old in good health and CMV-seropositive.

There are a few counts of this clone. The gene calls are TRBV6-6 and TRBJ2-3, with TRBD1 matching 11 bases. The CDR3 runs 15 residues. Germline loops: CDR1 MNHNY, CDR2 SVGAGI (reference sequence). The V and J ends lost 4 bases and 2 bases, in that order; junction bases with no gene match: 2. CDR3 nucleotide sequence: TGTGCCAGCAGTTGGACAGGGGGCTTCACAGATACGCAGTATTTT. This sequence encodes CASSWTGGFTDTQYF.

The CDR3 DNA sequence: TGTGCCAGCAGCTTAGGCCAAGGACAGAACACTGAAGCTTTCTTT. Translated, it gives CASSLGQGQNTEAFF. This chain connects TRBV11-3 to TRBJ1-1, with TRBD1 as a possible D gene (5 bases). The CDR3 covers 15 residues. V lost 1 base, J lost 1 base, and 10 bases lay in between. Germline CDR1 is SGHNT and CDR2 is YENEEA. The variable domain in full, completed from reference TRBV11-3 and TRBJ1-1, reads EAGVVQSPRYKIIEKKQPVAFWCNPISGHNTLYWYLQNLGQGPELLIRYENEEAVDDSQLPKDRFSAERLKGVDSTLKIQPAELGDSAVYLCASSLGQGQNTEAFFGQGTRLTVV.

CDR3 in amino acids: CASSYGGTAEAFF. The CDR3 DNA reads TGTGCCAGCAGTTACGGGGGGACGGCTGAAGCTTTCTTT. The chain uses TRBV6-5 and TRBJ1-1, with D perhaps matching TRBD1 (5 bases). The CDR3 has 13 amino acids. Trimming removed 2 bases at V and 6 bases at J, with 10 bases between. The germline gives CDR1 MNHEY, CDR2 SVGAGI.

The V and J genes are TRBV6-1 and TRBJ2-3, with a possible D match to TRBD1 (6 bases). The CDR3 sequence is 14 residues long. Trimming shortened V by 7 bases and J by 2 bases, and 13 bases separated the two germline ends. Germline values: CDR1 MNHNS, CDR2 SASEGT. DNA of the CDR3: TGTGCCAGCACCTCCGGACAGCACACAGATACGCAGTATTTT. This sequence encodes CASTSGQHTDTQYF.

The chain employs TRBV18 and TRBJ2-5; TRBD2 matches 11 bases. The CDR3 runs 16 residues. Germline CDR1 is KGHSH and CDR2 is LQKENI. J lost 4 bases, V lost 2 bases, and 6 bases had no gene match. CDR3 coding DNA: TGTGCCAGCTCACCATTGGCTAGCGGGAGGAGAGAGACCCAGTACTTC. This sequence encodes CASSPLASGRRETQYF.

The chain has TRBV30 and TRBJ2-7; TRBD1 might be the D (5 bases). Trimming pared 2 bases from V and 3 bases from J, leaving 11 bases between. Germline V lookup: CDR1 GTSNPN, CDR2 SVGIG (reference sequence). This CDR3 spans 13 amino acids. CDR3: CAWSTGRLYEQYF. The CDR3 nucleotides are TGTGCCTGGAGTACAGGAAGACTCTACGAGCAGTACTTC.

This rearrangement joins TRBV11-3 to TRBJ2-7, with D tentatively TRBD1 (5 bases). This CDR3 spans 13 amino acids. Trimming cost V 2 bases and J 5 bases, with 10 bases left between them. From germline, CDR1 is SGHNT and CDR2 YENEEA. CDR3 nucleotides: TGTGCCAGCAGCTTAACCAGGGCCCACGAGCAGTACTTC. This gives the protein CASSLTRAHEQYF.

The V gene is TRBV28, the J gene TRBJ2-3; D perhaps matches TRBD1 (5 bases). Trimming removed 1 base at V and 1 base at J, with 6 bases between. Per the germline V gene, CDR1 is MDHEN and CDR2 is SYDVKM. This CDR3 has 14 residues. The DNA for the CDR3 is TGTGCCAGCAGTTTATTACAGGGCACAGATACGCAGTATTTT. The encoded protein is CASSLLQGTDTQYF.

This clone was seen more than once but under ten times. The chain has TRBV5-6 and TRBJ2-1, with 7 bases identical to TRBD2. V lost 2 bases and J lost 5; bases outside the gene matches: 7. CDR1 SGHDT and CDR2 YYEEEE come from the germline V gene. CDR3 length: 15 residues. Written as DNA, the CDR3 is TGTGCCAGCAGCTTTGGGAGGGGCCGTAACAATGAGCAGTTCTTC. It translates to CASSFGRGRNNEQFF.

The chain joins TRBV27 to TRBJ2-5, with 8 bases identical to TRBD2. The CDR3 sequence is 17 residues long. Germline trimming cut 7 bases from V and 5 bases from J; bases unmatched to any gene: 18. The germline V gene has CDR1 MNHEY and CDR2 SMNVEV (reference sequence). CDR3: CASTRLTSGGAGETQYF. The CDR3 DNA follows: TGTGCCAGCACTCGCCTTACTTCCGGGGGGGCCGGGGAGACCCAGTACTTC.

The V and J genes are TRBV10-3 and TRBJ2-2; 8 positions match TRBD2. Per the germline V gene, CDR1 is ENHRY and CDR2 is SYGVKD. This CDR3 spans 13 amino acids. Trimming removed 10 bases from V and 3 bases from J; junction bases left unmatched: 4. The CDR3 DNA reads TGTGCCAGCGGGGGGACCTACACCGGGGAGCTGTTTTTT. It specifies CASGGTYTGELFF.

This clone was counted a few times. The chain is built from TRBV2 and TRBJ2-7; D remains unclear. The CDR3 is made up of 13 amino acids. Germline V gene data show CDR1 as SNHLY and CDR2 as FYNNEI. V lost 0 bases and J lost 5, with 8 bases in between. The DNA of the CDR3 is TGTGCCAGCAGTGAAGCCCCCATCAACGAGCAGTACTTC. Its translation: CASSEAPINEQYF.

V is TRBV6-5 and J is TRBJ1-5; TRBD1 matches 7 bases. This CDR3 is built from 15 residues. V was clipped by 5 bases and J by 5 bases; unmatched bases: 9. Per the germline V gene, CDR1 is MNHEY and CDR2 is SVGAGI. CDR3 residues: CASSPGQSSDQPQHF. CDR3 DNA: TGTGCCAGCAGTCCGGGACAGAGCTCCGATCAGCCCCAGCATTTT.

V is TRBV12-5 and J is TRBJ2-3; TRBD2 matches 7 bases. The CDR3 is 17 residues long. Looked up from germline, CDR1 is LGHNT and CDR2 is FRNRAP. V trimming: 0 bases; J trimming: 1 base; junction bases outside the gene matches: 7. CDR3 bases: TGTGCTAGTGGTTTGGTAAATGGGGGGGTGGGCACAGATACGCAGTATTTT. It yields the protein CASGLVNGGVGTDTQYF.

The chain joins TRBV11-2 to TRBJ2-7; the match to TRBD1 covers 9 bases. CDR3 length: 16 amino acids. Germline V gene data show CDR1 as SGHAT and CDR2 as FQNNGV. V lost 3 bases to trimming and J lost 6 bases; unmatched junction nucleotides: 12. The DNA for the CDR3 is TGTGCCAGCAGCTTCATAAGGACAGGGGTCGAGTCCGAGCAGTACTTC. The encoded protein is CASSFIRTGVESEQYF.

On this clone itself: The junction departs from the called germline gene at one end, perhaps through a read error. The chain has TRBV6-1 and TRBJ1-2; 7 bases align to TRBD1. CDR1 and CDR2 from the germline V gene are MNHNS and SASEGT. The CDR3 has 14 amino acids. The CDR3: CASSEQGEFYGYPF. The CDR3 coding sequence is TGTGCCAGCAGTGAACAGGGGGAATTCTATGGCTACCCCTTC.

In this sample, this clone turned up a few times. V gene TRBV30 combines with J gene TRBJ1-4; D call uncertain. The germline V gene encodes CDR1 GTSNPN and CDR2 SVGIG (reference sequence). V was pared by 0 bases and J by 13 bases, with 15 bases between. The CDR3 has 13 amino acids. CDR3: CAWSVRTGSGLFF. CDR3 bases: TGTGCCTGGAGTGTACGGACGGGGTCGGGACTGTTTTTT.

This chain joins TRBV5-1 and TRBJ2-1, with 15 bases matching TRBD2. CDR3 length equals 17 residues. V was clipped by 2 bases and J by 3 bases; unmatched bases: 3. CDR1 is SGHRS, CDR2 YFSETQ, per germline. CDR3 loop: CASSFGLAGGSYNEQFF. DNA of the CDR3: TGCGCCAGCAGCTTCGGACTAGCGGGGGGGAGCTACAATGAGCAGTTCTTC.

V gene TRBV11-2 combines with J gene TRBJ1-2; D possibly corresponds to TRBD1 (5 bases). CDR3 length: 16 amino acids. Germline-derived CDR1 and CDR2 are SGHAT and FQNNGV. The V end was cut by 1 base, the J end by 4 bases, with 16 bases between. CDR3 loop: CASSLAAGGRAYGYTF. The CDR3 region has the DNA TGTGCCAGCAGCTTAGCCGCTGGGGGGAGAGCCTATGGCTACACCTTC.

The CDR3 loop is CASSSNPWGEWLNNEQFF. In DNA form, the CDR3 reads TGTGCCAGCAGTTCAAACCCGTGGGGGGAGTGGTTAAACAATGAGCAGTTCTTC. The chain has TRBV27 and TRBJ2-1; possible D gene TRBD2, 6 bases. V was pared by 4 bases and J by 5 bases, with 24 bases between. The CDR3 extends over 18 amino acids. Germline V lookup: CDR1 MNHEY, CDR2 SMNVEV (reference sequence).

The chain combines TRBV13 with TRBJ1-1; a possible D gene is TRBD1 (6 bases). The CDR3 contains 13 residues. Per germline, CDR1 PRHDT and CDR2 FYEKMQ (reference sequence). The V gene lost 5 bases and the J gene lost 2 bases, with 9 bases spanning the gap. The CDR3 loop reads CASSRGGNTEAFF. The DNA for the CDR3 is TGTGCCAGCAGCCGAGGGGGAAACACTGAAGCTTTCTTT.

The chain links TRBV7-9 to TRBJ2-7, with 8 bases fitting TRBD1. This CDR3 has 14 residues. The V and J ends lost 5 bases and 5 bases, in that order; junction bases with no gene match: 8. From germline, CDR1 is SEHNR and CDR2 FQNEAQ (reference sequence). The CDR3 region is CASSRGTGLDEQYF. CDR3 nucleotide sequence: TGTGCCAGCAGCCGAGGGACAGGCTTAGACGAGCAGTACTTC.

This clone showed up just once. The rearrangement uses TRBV6-6 and TRBJ2-1; 7 positions match TRBD2. V shed 4 bases, J shed 4 bases, and the junction held 1 base outside the gene matches. In germline, CDR1 is MNHNY, CDR2 SVGAGI (reference sequence). The CDR3 length is 13 residues. The CDR3 coding sequence is TGTGCCAGCAGTTGGGGACTATACAATGAGCAGTTCTTC. Its protein is CASSWGLYNEQFF.

This chain uses TRBV9 with TRBJ1-1; no firm D call. Trimming took off 0 bases at V and 8 bases at J, with 14 bases between the two ends. The CDR3 consists of 14 residues. Germline-derived CDR1 and CDR2 are SGDLS and YYNGEE. CDR3: CASSVAGGRPEAFF. In DNA, the CDR3 is TGTGCCAGCAGCGTAGCCGGAGGGAGACCCGAAGCTTTCTTT.

The V gene is TRBV29-1, the J gene TRBJ2-3; TRBD1 agrees at 10 bases. CDR3 size: 14 residues. The trim removed 3 bases at V and 3 bases at J, leaving 3 bases unmatched. Per the germline V gene, CDR1 is SQVTM and CDR2 is ANQGSEA. Here the CDR3 reads CSVETGGFTDTQYF. CDR3 in DNA: TGCAGCGTTGAGACAGGGGGCTTTACAGATACGCAGTATTTT.

This chain connects TRBV6-5 to TRBJ1-4; D remains unclear. CDR1 is MNHEY and CDR2 is SVGAGI in the germline V gene. CDR3 length: 15 amino acids. Trimming pared 0 bases from V and 7 bases from J, leaving 12 bases between. CDR3: CASSYSIGEREKLFF. The CDR3 nucleotides are TGTGCCAGCAGTTACTCGATAGGAGAGCGTGAAAAACTGTTTTTT.

The chain uses TRBV6-6 and TRBJ1-1, with a weak D call TRBD1 (5 bases). This CDR3 is 14 amino acids long. Germline CDR1 is MNHNY and CDR2 is SVGAGI (reference sequence). The V gene lost 4 bases and the J gene lost 0 bases, with 9 bases spanning the gap. DNA for the CDR3: TGTGCCAGCAGTTGGGGCCTTATGAACACTGAAGCTTTCTTT. Translated: CASSWGLMNTEAFF.

The chain combines TRBV5-1 with TRBJ1-2; 8 positions agree with TRBD1. This CDR3 comprises 16 residues. Germline V gives CDR1 SGHRS, CDR2 YFSETQ. After removal of 4 bases from V and 7 bases from J, the junction contained 15 bases not matched to a gene. CDR3 nucleotide sequence: TGCGCCAGCAGCCAACTCATGGACAGGGACGTGGGTGGCTACACCTTC. The encoded protein is CASSQLMDRDVGGYTF.

The J gene is TRBJ2-1, the V gene TRBV6-5; 11 bases map to TRBD2. This CDR3 has 13 amino acids. Trimming at V came to 10 bases and at J to 4 bases, leaving 3 bases not matched to a gene. The germline gives CDR1 MNHEY, CDR2 SVGAGI. The CDR3 region is CATLAGGYNEQFF. As DNA, the CDR3 is TGTGCCACCTTAGCGGGGGGGTACAATGAGCAGTTCTTC.

The chain joins TRBV5-4 to TRBJ2-3, with D perhaps matching TRBD1 (6 bases). The CDR3 has 16 residues. Germline lookup yields CDR1 SGHNT and CDR2 YYREEE (reference sequence). Trimming removed 2 bases from V and 7 bases from J, with 20 bases in between. The CDR3 DNA reads TGTGCCAGCAGCTTAGTTTCAGGGGAAATAGCAAATACGCAGTATTTT. This translates into CASSLVSGEIANTQYF.

V and J are TRBV7-3 and TRBJ1-2; the match to TRBD1 covers 7 bases. J was trimmed by 0 bases and V by 4 bases; bases with no gene match: 11. The CDR3 length is 17 residues. Germline V gene lookup returns CDR1 SGHTA and CDR2 FQGTGA. This chain's CDR3 is CASSSNLGQDPNYGYTF. For the CDR3, the DNA is TGTGCCAGCAGCTCGAACCTCGGACAGGATCCTAACTATGGCTACACCTTC.

The chain recombines TRBV5-5 with TRBJ2-3, with 8 bases lining up with TRBD1. V dropped 3 bases and J dropped 1; count of bases not matched to a gene: 7. Per the germline V gene, CDR1 is SGHKS and CDR2 is YYEKEE (reference sequence). The CDR3 consists of 16 residues. In DNA, the CDR3 is TGTGCCAGCAGCTCCTGGACAGGGTTCCGCACAGATACGCAGTATTTT. This encodes CASSSWTGFRTDTQYF. The full variable domain, in which reference TRBV5-5 and TRBJ2-3 provide the parts outside the CDR3, is DAGVTQSPTHLIKTRGQQVTLRCSPISGHKSVSWYQQVLGQGPQFIFQYYEKEERGRGNFPDRFSARQFPNYSSELNVNALLLGDSALYLCASSSWTGFRTDTQYFGPGTRLTVL.